What follows is one T cell receptor beta chain and its context. In germline, CDR1 is GTSNPN, CDR2 SVGIG (reference sequence). Trimming shortened V by 2 bases and J by 1 base, and 5 bases separated the two germline ends. This CDR3 has 12 amino acids. Random-hexamer reverse transcription was applied to roughly 0.5 to 1 ug RNA. Amplification of TCR beta CDR3 by immunoSEQ multiplex PCR spanned 54 Vbeta and 13 Jbeta. TCRdb re-derived calls from the immunoSEQ multiplex PCR reads in MiXCR, one entry per CDR3 protein. The sample gives some 180,000 distinct CDR3 sequences, about 95% of which show up once; 0.1% is in the top ten. Sequencing of TCR beta, carried out with a high-throughput approach, was applied to CD8+ and CD4+ T cells from the blood. The data were taken from a study of CD8 T cells in Susac syndrome.

This TCR derives from a human donor in good health. The rearrangement joins TRBV30 to TRBJ1-1; D remains ambiguous. Sequenced material: CD4+ T cells from PBMCs. This CDR3 reads CAWSNPNTEAFF. CDR3 in DNA: TGTGCCTGGAGTAATCCGAACACTGAAGCTTTCTTT.